Listed below are T cell receptor beta chains from one sample, sequenced in a study of T cell responses to AZD1222 COVID-19 vaccine. Produced via immunoSEQ multiplex PCR; TCRdb's table is partial and in-frame only. Of fewer than 50,000 clones in the sample, around 90% were seen once. The sample was peripheral blood, taken 28 days after the second AZD1222 dose. The origin of the receptors is an adult who received the AZD1222 COVID-19 vaccine. The conserved cysteine and the conserved F or W are not part of the CDR3 here. Clone size is given for some rows only: seen once, a few or many times, or a class if the clone is expanded.

j_call | v_call | clone_size | cdr3_aa
TRBJ1-5 | TRBV30 | . | AWSSDRGQGQPQH
TRBJ1-4 | TRBV19 | . | ASSDGQGPNEKLF
TRBJ2-7 | TRBV5-5 | . | ASSLQGGSSYEQY
TRBJ1-5 | TRBV19 | . | ASSAPGTGNQPQH
TRBJ1-6 | TRBV7-2 | . | ASSFPRTGSAYNSPLH
TRBJ1-2 | TRBV19 | once | ASSIEAAYYGYT
TRBJ1-2 | TRBV5-4 | . | ASSLGGYGYT
TRBJ2-2 | TRBV18 | . | ASSPRSVSNTGELF
TRBJ2-7 | TRBV7-2 | . | ASSPNPGLVYEQY
TRBJ2-1 | TRBV5-1 | . | ASSLGVSGNEQF
TRBJ2-1 | TRBV5-5 | . | ASSRDGGKYNEQF
TRBJ1-2 | TRBV14 | . | ASSSGGYGYT
TRBJ1-5 | TRBV6-5 | . | ASGVGGNQPQH
TRBJ2-1 | TRBV27 | . | ASSLRAGGAGYYEQF
TRBJ2-2 | TRBV2 | . | ASSEVKVFGELF
TRBJ1-2 | TRBV10-3 | . | AISVRPARDYGYT
TRBJ1-1 | TRBV7-9 | . | ASSPQGGGLRNTEAF
TRBJ2-1 | TRBV6-5 | . | ASRAYNEQF
TRBJ1-5 | TRBV7-2 | . | ASSLGRGGNQPQH
TRBJ2-2 | TRBV30 | . | AWAGGFGSGGGELF
TRBJ2-3 | TRBV5-1 | . | ASSLGLAGGPADTQY
TRBJ1-5 | TRBV5-1 | . | ASSLGPGGNQPQH
TRBJ1-6 | TRBV7-9 | once | ASSLGGWRIHSPLH
TRBJ1-1 | TRBV5-4 | . | ASSRDRGEGTEAF
TRBJ1-4 | TRBV12-5 | . | ASRGTRGKLF
TRBJ2-5 | TRBV7-9 | . | ASSSRTGSQETQY
TRBJ2-4 | TRBV6-1 | . | ASSEAGRAQY
TRBJ2-2 | TRBV4-1 | large | ASSQVPGTTGELF
TRBJ2-7 | TRBV6-5 | . | ASKLAGGQNEQY
TRBJ1-1 | TRBV18 | . | ASSHDRGLGAF
TRBJ2-3 | TRBV18 | . | ASSLRDGSTDTQY
TRBJ1-3 | TRBV7-2 | . | ASSLGGSAGNTIY
TRBJ1-2 | TRBV10-3 | . | AISDGGGDSRYGYT
TRBJ1-2 | TRBV29-1 | . | SVDQTGGYGYT
TRBJ2-3 | TRBV5-1 | . | ASSLGNGGDTQY